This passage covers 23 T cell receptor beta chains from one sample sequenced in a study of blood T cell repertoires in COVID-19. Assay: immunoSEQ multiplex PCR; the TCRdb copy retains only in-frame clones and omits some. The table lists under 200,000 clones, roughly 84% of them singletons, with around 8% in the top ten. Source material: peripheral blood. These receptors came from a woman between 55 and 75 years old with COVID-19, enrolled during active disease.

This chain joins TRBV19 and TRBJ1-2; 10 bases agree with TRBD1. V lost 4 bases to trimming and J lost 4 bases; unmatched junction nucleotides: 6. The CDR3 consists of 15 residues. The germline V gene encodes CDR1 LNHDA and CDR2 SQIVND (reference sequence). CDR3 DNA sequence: TGTGCCAGTAGTAACGGACAGGGGGGTGCCTATGGCTACACCTTC. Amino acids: CASSNGQGGAYGYTF.

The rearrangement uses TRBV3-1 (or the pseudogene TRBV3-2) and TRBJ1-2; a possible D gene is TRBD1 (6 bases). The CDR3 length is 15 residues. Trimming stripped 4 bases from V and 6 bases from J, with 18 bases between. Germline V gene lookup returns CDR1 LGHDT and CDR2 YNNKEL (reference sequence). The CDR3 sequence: CASSRQVSSPHGYTF. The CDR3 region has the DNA TGTGCCAGCAGCCGACAGGTCTCATCACCCCATGGCTACACCTTC.

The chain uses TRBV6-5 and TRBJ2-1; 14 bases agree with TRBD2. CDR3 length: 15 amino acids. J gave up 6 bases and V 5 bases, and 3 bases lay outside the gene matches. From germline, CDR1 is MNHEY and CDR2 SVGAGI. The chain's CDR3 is CASSPGTSGSNEQFF. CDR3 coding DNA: TGTGCCAGCAGTCCCGGGACTAGCGGGAGCAATGAGCAGTTCTTC.

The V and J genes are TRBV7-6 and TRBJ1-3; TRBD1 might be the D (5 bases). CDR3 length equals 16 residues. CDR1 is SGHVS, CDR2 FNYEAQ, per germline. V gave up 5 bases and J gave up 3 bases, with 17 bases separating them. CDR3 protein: CASSPTPGRDGNTIYF. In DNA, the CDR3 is TGTGCCAGCAGCCCTACGCCGGGCAGGGATGGAAACACCATATATTTT.

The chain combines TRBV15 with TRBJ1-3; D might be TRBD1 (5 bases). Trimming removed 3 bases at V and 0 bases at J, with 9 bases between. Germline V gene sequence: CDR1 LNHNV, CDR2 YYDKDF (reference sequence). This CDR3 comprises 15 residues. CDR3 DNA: TGTGCCACCAGCAGCGACAGTTACTCTGGAAACACCATATATTTT. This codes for CATSSDSYSGNTIYF.

The CDR3 nucleotides are TGCGCCAGCGCCCTAGGACAGGGTACCGGAAACACCATATATTTT. Protein: CASALGQGTGNTIYF. J is TRBJ1-3 and V is TRBV10-2, with 8 bases lining up with TRBD1. Germline CDR1 and CDR2: WSHSY and SAAADI. The CDR3 is made up of 15 amino acids. The V segment lost 8 bases and the J segment 4 bases; nucleotides outside the gene matches: 10.

The CDR3 reads CAISDRVGTEAFF. The DNA for the CDR3 is TGTGCCATCAGTGACAGGGTAGGCACTGAAGCTTTCTTT. This rearrangement joins TRBV10-3 to TRBJ1-1; maybe TRBD1 (5 bases). The CDR3 totals 13 residues. V was trimmed by 3 bases and J by 4 bases, leaving 9 bases between them. The germline V gene has CDR1 ENHRY and CDR2 SYGVKD.

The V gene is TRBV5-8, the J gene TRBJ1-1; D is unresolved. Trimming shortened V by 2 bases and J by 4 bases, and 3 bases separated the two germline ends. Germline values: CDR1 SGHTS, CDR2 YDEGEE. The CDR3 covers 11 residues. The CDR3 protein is CASSFLTEAFF. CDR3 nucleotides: TGTGCCAGCAGCTTTCTCACTGAAGCTTTCTTT. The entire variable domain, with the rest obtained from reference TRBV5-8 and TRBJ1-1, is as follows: EAGVTQSPTHLIKTRGQQATLRCSPISGHTSVYWYQQALGLGLQFLLWYDEGEERNRGNFPPRFSGRQFPNYSSELNVNALELEDSALYLCASSFLTEAFFGQGTRLTVV.

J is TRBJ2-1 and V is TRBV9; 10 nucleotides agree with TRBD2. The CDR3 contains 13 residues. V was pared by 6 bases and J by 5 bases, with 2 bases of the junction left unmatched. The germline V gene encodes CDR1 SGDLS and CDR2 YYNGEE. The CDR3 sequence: CASTTSGDNEQFF. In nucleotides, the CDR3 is TGTGCCAGCACCACTAGCGGGGACAATGAGCAGTTCTTC.

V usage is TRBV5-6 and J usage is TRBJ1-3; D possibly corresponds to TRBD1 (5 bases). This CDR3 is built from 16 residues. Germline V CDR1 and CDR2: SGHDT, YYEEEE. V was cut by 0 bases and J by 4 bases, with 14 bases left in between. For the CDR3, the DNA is TGTGCCAGCAGCTTGGTTGGAGGGGCGCAAGGAAACACCATATATTTT. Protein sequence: CASSLVGGAQGNTIYF.

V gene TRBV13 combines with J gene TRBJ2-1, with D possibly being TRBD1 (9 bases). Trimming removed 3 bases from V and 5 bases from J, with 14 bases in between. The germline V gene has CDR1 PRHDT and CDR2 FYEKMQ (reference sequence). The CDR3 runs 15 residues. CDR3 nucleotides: TGTGCCAGCAGCTTTAGCGGGACAGGGAACAATGAGCAGTTCTTC. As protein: CASSFSGTGNNEQFF.

CDR3 sequence (DNA): TGTGCCAGCAGCTCGAATACGGTGGCTGAAGCTTTCTTT. Translating it yields CASSSNTVAEAFF. The rearrangement joins TRBV7-8 to TRBJ1-1; D remains ambiguous. Trimming took 4 bases from V and 6 from J, leaving 12 bases between them. The CDR3 is 13 amino acids. Germline CDR1 reads SGHVS; CDR2 reads FQNEAQ.

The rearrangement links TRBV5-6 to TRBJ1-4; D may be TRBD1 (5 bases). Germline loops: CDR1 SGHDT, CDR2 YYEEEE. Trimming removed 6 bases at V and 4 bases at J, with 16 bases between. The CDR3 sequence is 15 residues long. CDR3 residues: CASTLGPGGNEKLFF. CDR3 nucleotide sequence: TGTGCCAGCACCCTTGGGCCGGGGGGTAATGAAAAACTGTTTTTT. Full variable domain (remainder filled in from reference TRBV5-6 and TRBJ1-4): DAGVTQSPTHLIKTRGQQVTLRCSPKSGHDTVSWYQQALGQGPQFIFQYYEEEERQRGNFPDRFSGHQFPNYSSELNVNALLLGDSALYLCASTLGPGGNEKLFFGSGTQLSVL.

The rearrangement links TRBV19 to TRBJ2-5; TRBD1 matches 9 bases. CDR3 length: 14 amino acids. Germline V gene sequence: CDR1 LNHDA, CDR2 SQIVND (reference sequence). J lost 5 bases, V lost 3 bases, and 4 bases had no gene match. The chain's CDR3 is CASSITGGAETQYF. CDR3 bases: TGTGCCAGTAGTATCACAGGGGGCGCCGAGACCCAGTACTTC.

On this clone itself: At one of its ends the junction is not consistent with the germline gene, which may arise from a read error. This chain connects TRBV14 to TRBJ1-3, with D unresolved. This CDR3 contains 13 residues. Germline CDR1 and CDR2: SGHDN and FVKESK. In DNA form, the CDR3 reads TGTGCCAGCAGCCAAGATAGTCGGGGTGTCGGGCGGTTT. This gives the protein CASSQDSRGVGRF.

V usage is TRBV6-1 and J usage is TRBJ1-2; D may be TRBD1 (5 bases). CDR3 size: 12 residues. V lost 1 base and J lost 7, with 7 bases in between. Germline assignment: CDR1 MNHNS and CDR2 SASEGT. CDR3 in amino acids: CASSEVQGGYTF. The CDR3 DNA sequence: TGTGCCAGCAGTGAAGTCCAGGGTGGCTACACCTTC.

CDR3 DNA: TGCGCCAGCAGCTTTTGGACTAGCGGGGGGCCAAGGGAGACCCAGTACTTC. Translation: CASSFWTSGGPRETQYF. This chain connects TRBV5-1 to TRBJ2-5, with 14 nucleotides matching TRBD2. Per germline, CDR1 SGHRS and CDR2 YFSETQ. The CDR3 extends over 17 amino acids. J gave up 5 bases and V 2 bases, and 8 bases lay outside the gene matches.

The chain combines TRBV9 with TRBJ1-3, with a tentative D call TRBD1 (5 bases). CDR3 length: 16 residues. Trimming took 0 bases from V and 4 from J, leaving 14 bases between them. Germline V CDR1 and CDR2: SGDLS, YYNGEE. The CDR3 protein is CASSVDGGSMGNTIYF. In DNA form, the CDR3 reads TGTGCCAGCAGCGTAGATGGGGGGAGCATGGGAAACACCATATATTTT.

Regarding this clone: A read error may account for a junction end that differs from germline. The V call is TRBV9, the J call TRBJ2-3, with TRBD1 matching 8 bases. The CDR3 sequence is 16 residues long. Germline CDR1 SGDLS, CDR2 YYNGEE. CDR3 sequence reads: CASSVGLAGGTDTQYF. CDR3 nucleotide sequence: TGTGCCAGCAGCGTAGGACTGGCAGGGGGCACCGATACGCAGTATTTT. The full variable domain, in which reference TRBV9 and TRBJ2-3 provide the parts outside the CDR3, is DSGVTQTPKHLITATGQRVTLRCSPRSGDLSVYWYQQSLDQGLQFLIQYYNGEERAKGNILERFSAQQFPDLHSELNLSSLELGDSALYFCASSVGLAGGTDTQYFGPGTRLTVL.

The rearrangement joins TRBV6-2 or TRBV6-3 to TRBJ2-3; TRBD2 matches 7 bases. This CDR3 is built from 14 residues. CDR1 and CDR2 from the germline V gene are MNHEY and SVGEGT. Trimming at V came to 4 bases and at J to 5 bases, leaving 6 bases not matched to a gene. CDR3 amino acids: CASSSSGRVDTQYF. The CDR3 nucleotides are TGTGCCAGCAGTTCTAGCGGTAGAGTAGATACGCAGTATTTT.

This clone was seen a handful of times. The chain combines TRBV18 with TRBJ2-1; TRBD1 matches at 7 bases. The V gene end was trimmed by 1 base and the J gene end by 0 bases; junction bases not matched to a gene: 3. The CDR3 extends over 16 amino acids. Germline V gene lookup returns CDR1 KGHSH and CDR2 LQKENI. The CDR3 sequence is CASSPRRDSSYNEQFF. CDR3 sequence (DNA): TGTGCCAGCTCACCACGACGGGACAGCTCCTACAATGAGCAGTTCTTC.

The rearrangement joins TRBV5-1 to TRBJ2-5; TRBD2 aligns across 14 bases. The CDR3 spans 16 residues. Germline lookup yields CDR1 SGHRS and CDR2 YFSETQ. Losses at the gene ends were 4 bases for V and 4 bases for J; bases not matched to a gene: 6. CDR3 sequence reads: CASSSGTSGGRETQYF. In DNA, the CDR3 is TGCGCCAGCAGCAGTGGGACTAGCGGGGGACGAGAGACCCAGTACTTC.

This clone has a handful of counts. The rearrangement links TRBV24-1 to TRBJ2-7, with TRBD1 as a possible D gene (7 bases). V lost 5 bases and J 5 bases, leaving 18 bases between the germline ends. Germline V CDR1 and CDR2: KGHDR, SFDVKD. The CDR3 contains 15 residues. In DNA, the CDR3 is TGTGCCACCAGTGCGGGGGACAGACTCTTCAACGAGCAGTACTTC. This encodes CATSAGDRLFNEQYF.